Below, 15 T cell receptor beta chains from the same sample are listed, as sequenced in a study of cytomegalovirus exposure and HLA in healthy donors. PCR amplification relied on 60 Vbeta primers (plus 13 Jbeta primers). Method: immunoSEQ multiplex PCR; TCRdb's copy keeps in-frame clones and lacks some. The sample table includes some 75,000 clones. The sample taken for sequencing was PBMCs. These receptors originate from a female donor in good health and CMV-seropositive.

This chain joins TRBV7-3 and TRBJ2-2; unclear D gene. Germline loops: CDR1 SGHTA, CDR2 FQGTGA. The CDR3 is 12 residues long. Trimming took 1 base from V and 7 from J, leaving 4 bases between them. This chain's CDR3 is CASSLSGGELFF. As DNA, the CDR3 is TGTGCCAGCAGCTTAAGCGGCGGGGAGCTGTTTTTT.

The rearrangement links TRBV9 to TRBJ2-1, with 10 bases identical to TRBD2. Germline-derived CDR1 and CDR2 are SGDLS and YYNGEE. V shed 9 bases and J 0 bases; nucleotides not matched to a gene: 18. The CDR3 totals 19 residues. The CDR3 here is CATYALAGALPSSYNEQFF. Here the CDR3 DNA reads TGTGCCACTTACGCCCTAGCGGGGGCGCTACCGAGCTCCTACAATGAGCAGTTCTTC.

This chain's CDR3 is CAALKRKQADLEQYF. The CDR3 coding sequence is TGTGCCGCGCTTAAACGAAAACAGGCCGATCTCGAGCAGTACTTC. The chain links TRBV6-5 to TRBJ2-7; a weak D match, TRBD1 (5 bases). Germline values: CDR1 MNHEY, CDR2 SVGAGI. V was pared by 11 bases and J by 6 bases, with 26 bases between. The length of the CDR3 is 15 residues.

CDR3 sequence reads: CASSFEGLSTEAFF. The CDR3 bases are TGTGCCAGCAGCTTTGAGGGCTTGAGCACTGAAGCTTTCTTT. The rearrangement uses TRBV5-6 and TRBJ1-1, with D unresolved. V lost 2 bases and J lost 4, with 12 bases in between. This CDR3 is built from 14 residues. The germline V gene encodes CDR1 SGHDT and CDR2 YYEEEE.

The chain joins TRBV29-1 to TRBJ2-7; D might be TRBD2 (5 bases). V was pared by 4 bases and J by 4 bases, with 14 bases between. The germline V gene has CDR1 SQVTM and CDR2 ANQGSEA. This CDR3 has 13 residues. The CDR3 is CSVAFQEEYEQYF. For the CDR3, the DNA is TGCAGCGTTGCTTTTCAGGAGGAGTACGAGCAGTACTTC.

J is TRBJ2-1 and V is TRBV18; 8 bases line up with TRBD2. There are 14 residues in the CDR3. Looked up from germline, CDR1 is KGHSH and CDR2 is LQKENI. After removal of 3 bases from V and 6 bases from J, the junction contained 4 bases not matched to a gene. CDR3 protein: CASSPPGLGNEQFF. In DNA form, the CDR3 reads TGTGCCAGCTCACCGCCGGGACTAGGCAATGAGCAGTTCTTC. The full variable domain, its missing parts supplied by reference TRBV18 and TRBJ2-1, is NAGVMQNPRHLVRRRGQEARLRCSPMKGHSHVYWYRQLPEEGLKFMVYLQKENIIDESGMPKERFSAEFPKEGPSILRIQQVVRGDSAAYFCASSPPGLGNEQFFGPGTRLTVL.

The DNA of the CDR3 is TGTGCCAGCAGCCCACACGACGGGTATGGCTACACCTTC. It specifies CASSPHDGYGYTF. The chain combines TRBV7-3 with TRBJ1-2; D is uncertain. Trimming left V 5 bases short and J 5 bases short, with 12 bases between. CDR1 and CDR2 from the germline V gene are SGHTA and FQGTGA. The CDR3 spans 13 residues.

V gene TRBV6-5 combines with J gene TRBJ2-7; 10 positions match TRBD1. Unmatched junction bases numbered 8, after V lost 6 bases and J lost 6 bases. Germline V gene sequence: CDR1 MNHEY, CDR2 SVGAGI. The CDR3 loop spans 14 amino acids. This CDR3 is CASRTGTGAREQYF. Written as DNA, the CDR3 is TGTGCCAGCAGAACCGGGACAGGGGCGCGCGAGCAGTACTTC.

This chain uses TRBV9 with TRBJ1-1; D is unresolved. Trimming removed 0 bases from V and 3 bases from J, with 12 bases in between. There are 15 residues in the CDR3. Germline V gene lookup returns CDR1 SGDLS and CDR2 YYNGEE. The CDR3 region is CASSVGGGWDTEAFF. CDR3 nucleotide sequence: TGTGCCAGCAGCGTAGGTGGCGGTTGGGACACTGAAGCTTTCTTT.

This chain links TRBV5-8 with TRBJ1-2; possible D gene TRBD1, 5 bases. The CDR3 has 14 residues. CDR1 and CDR2 from the germline V gene are SGHTS and YDEGEE. Trimming took off 4 bases at V and 0 bases at J, with 10 bases between the two ends. CDR3 in DNA: TGTGCCAGCAGCCGCGACAGAGCTAACTATGGCTACACCTTC. This sequence encodes CASSRDRANYGYTF.

The CDR3 sequence: CASSLMGARTGELFF. The DNA of the CDR3 is TGTGCCAGCAGTTTAATGGGGGCGCGAACCGGGGAGCTGTTTTTT. The J gene is TRBJ2-2, the V gene TRBV28; D might be TRBD1 (6 bases). With 2 bases removed from V and 5 bases from J, the gap between germline ends came to 12 bases. This CDR3 spans 15 amino acids. Per germline, CDR1 MDHEN and CDR2 SYDVKM.

This chain links TRBV19 with TRBJ2-1; D is perhaps TRBD2 (5 bases). Trimming left V 3 bases short and J 4 bases short, with 7 bases between. The germline V gene has CDR1 LNHDA and CDR2 SQIVND (reference sequence). The CDR3 spans 13 residues. The CDR3 nucleotides read TGTGCCAGTAGTATCCGGGATTACAATGAGCAGTTCTTC. Translating it yields CASSIRDYNEQFF.

The chain is built from TRBV5-1 and TRBJ2-7, with TRBD1 as a possible D gene (6 bases). Germline V CDR1 and CDR2: SGHRS, YFSETQ. Between the trimmed V and J ends, which lost 4 bases and 2 bases, there was a span of 19 bases. The CDR3 contains 16 residues. In DNA, the CDR3 is TGCGCCAGCAGCCCGGGGTCCAGGACAGAAGCCTACGAGCAGTACTTC. Its protein is CASSPGSRTEAYEQYF.

The CDR3 coding sequence is TGTGCCAGCAGTCCGTTGGCCACCTCTGGGGCCAACGTCCTGACTTTC. This gives the protein CASSPLATSGANVLTF. The J gene is TRBJ2-6, the V gene TRBV6-4; D ambiguous. Germline V gives CDR1 MRHNA, CDR2 SNTAGT. Between the trimmed V and J ends, which lost 5 bases and 0 bases, there was a span of 11 bases. The CDR3 runs to 16 residues.

V gene TRBV19 combines with J gene TRBJ2-7; D is unresolved. Germline lookup yields CDR1 LNHDA and CDR2 SQIVND (reference sequence). Trimming shortened V by 3 bases and J by 4 bases, and 13 bases separated the two germline ends. There are 14 residues in the CDR3. Written as DNA, the CDR3 is TGTGCCAGTAGTATCGGTTGGAGTTCTTACGAGCAGTACTTC. As protein: CASSIGWSSYEQYF.